This T cell receptor beta chain was identified in a study of T-cell reconstitution after alpha-beta-depleted transplantation in children (dated by TCRdb to 2016 to 2017). Describing the broader study: The study quantitatively tracked T-cell immune reconstitution after TCRalphabeta/CD19-depleted allogeneic hematopoietic cell transplantation in children using TCR repertoire profiling. The study at large found these results: Apparently early alphabetaT-cell count recovery about two months after transplant reportedly relied on only several hundred rapidly expanded clones derived from non-depleted graft cells. Hyperexpanded clone frequencies declined over subsequent months; after one year, T-cell counts and TCRbeta diversity were mostly attributed to newly produced T cells. In some patients, the high TCRbeta diversity seen at day 60 was put down to recipient T cells and intrathymic progenitors that had survived conditioning.

Receptor libraries were prepared by PCR. Sequencing relied on an Illumina HiSeq 2500. To normalize quantification of the TCRbeta repertoire, the TCR libraries were built with molecular barcoding that relied on unique molecular identifiers. TCRdb handled the public reads itself, with Q25 trimming in fastp and clone calling in MiXCR, and kept productive beta chains. Each entry merges the rows of one CDR3 protein and shows their most common DNA and genes. Across this sample there are 600,000 or so distinct CDR3 sequences, with about 21% seen only once. The leading ten clones occupy roughly 15% of the sample. To note about this clonotype: The target of this receptor is not known. Base qualities are not provided; no much larger clone lies one nucleotide away.

Compared with germline, V lacks 3 bases and J lacks 7 bases; bases without a gene match: 8. The CDR3 covers 15 residues, taking in both the cysteine and the phenylalanine. The DNA shown is the 45-base CDR3, in frame from base 1. The sample's treatment or condition, from its label and the paper: allogeneic hematopoietic cell transplantation with graft depleted of TCRalphabeta T cells and CD19 B cells. The transplant recipients were children given TCRalphabeta/CD19-depleted allogeneic hematopoietic cell grafts. The TCR comes from a boy under two years old who had a stem cell transplant for acute myeloid leukemia, so the T cells may come from the graft donor. The sequencing here drew on PBMCs, mostly from graft donor cells, taken 360 days after TCRalphabeta/CD19-depleted stem cell transplant. The V and J genes are TRBV12-3 or TRBV12-4 and TRBJ2-1, with 8 middle bases fitting TRBD1. The DNA sequence is TGTGCCAGCAGTTTTGGGCAGGGGGCCTTGAATGAGCAGTTCTTC. Its translation is CASSFGQGALNEQFF.